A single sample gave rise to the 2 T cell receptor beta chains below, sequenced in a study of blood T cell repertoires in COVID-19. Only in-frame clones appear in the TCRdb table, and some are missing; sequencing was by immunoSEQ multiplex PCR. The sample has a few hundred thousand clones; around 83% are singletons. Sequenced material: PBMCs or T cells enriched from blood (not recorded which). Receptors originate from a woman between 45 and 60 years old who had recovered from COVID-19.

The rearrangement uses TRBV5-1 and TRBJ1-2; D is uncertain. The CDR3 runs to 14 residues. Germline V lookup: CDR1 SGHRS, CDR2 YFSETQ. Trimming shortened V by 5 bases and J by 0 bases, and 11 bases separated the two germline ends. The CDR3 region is CASSTRLTNYGYTF. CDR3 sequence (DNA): TGCGCCAGCAGTACCCGACTAACTAACTATGGCTACACCTTC.

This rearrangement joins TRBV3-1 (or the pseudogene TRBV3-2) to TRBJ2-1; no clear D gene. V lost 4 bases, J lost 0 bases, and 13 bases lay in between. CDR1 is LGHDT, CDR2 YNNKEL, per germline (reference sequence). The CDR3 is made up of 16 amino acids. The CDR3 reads CASSRPGASSYNEQFF. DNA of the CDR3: TGTGCCAGCAGCCGGCCGGGTGCGAGCTCCTACAATGAGCAGTTCTTC.